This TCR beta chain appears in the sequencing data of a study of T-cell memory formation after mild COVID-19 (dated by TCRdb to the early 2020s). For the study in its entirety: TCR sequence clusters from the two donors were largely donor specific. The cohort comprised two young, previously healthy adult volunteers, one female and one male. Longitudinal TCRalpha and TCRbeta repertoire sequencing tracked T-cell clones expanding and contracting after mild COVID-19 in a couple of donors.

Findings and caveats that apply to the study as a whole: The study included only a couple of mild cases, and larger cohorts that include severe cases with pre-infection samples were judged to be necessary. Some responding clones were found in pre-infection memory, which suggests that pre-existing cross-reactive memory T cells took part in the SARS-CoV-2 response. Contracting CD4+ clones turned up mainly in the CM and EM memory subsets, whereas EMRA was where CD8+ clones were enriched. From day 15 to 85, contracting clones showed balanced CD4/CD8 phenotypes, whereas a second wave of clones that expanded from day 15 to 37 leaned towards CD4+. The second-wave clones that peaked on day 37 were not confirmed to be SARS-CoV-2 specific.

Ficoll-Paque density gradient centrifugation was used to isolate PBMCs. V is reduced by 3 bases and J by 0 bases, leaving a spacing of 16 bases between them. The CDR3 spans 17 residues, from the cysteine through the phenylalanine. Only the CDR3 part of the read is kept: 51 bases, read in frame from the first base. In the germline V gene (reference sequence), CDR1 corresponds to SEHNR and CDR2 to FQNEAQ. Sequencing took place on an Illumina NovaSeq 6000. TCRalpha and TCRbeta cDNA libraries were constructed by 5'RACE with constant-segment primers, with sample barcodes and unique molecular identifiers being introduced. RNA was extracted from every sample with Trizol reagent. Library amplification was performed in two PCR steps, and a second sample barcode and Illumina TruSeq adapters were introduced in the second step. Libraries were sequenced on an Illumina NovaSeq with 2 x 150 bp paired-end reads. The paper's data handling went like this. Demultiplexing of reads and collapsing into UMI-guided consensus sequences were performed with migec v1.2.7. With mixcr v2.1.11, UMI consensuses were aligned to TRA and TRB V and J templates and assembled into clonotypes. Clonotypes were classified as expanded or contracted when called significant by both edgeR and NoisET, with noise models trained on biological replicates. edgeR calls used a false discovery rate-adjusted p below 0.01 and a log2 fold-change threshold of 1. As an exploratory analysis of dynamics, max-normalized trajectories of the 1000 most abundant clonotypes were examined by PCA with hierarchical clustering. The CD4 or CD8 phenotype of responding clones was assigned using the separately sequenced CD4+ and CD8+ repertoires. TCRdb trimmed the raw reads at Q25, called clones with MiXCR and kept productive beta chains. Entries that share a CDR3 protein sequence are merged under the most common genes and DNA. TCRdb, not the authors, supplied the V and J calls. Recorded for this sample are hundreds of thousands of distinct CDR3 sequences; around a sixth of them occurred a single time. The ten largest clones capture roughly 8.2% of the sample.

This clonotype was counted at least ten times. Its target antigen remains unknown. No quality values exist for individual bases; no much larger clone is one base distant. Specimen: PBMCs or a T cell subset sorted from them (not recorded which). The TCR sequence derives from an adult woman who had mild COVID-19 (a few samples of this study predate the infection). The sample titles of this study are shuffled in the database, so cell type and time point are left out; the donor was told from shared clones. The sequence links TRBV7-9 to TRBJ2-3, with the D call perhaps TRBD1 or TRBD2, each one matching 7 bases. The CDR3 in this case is CASSFPLQGGSTDTQYF. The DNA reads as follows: TGTGCCAGCAGCTTCCCCCTTCAGGGGGGGAGCACAGATACGCAGTATTTT.